This is a list of T cell receptor beta chains from one sample in a study of Ad26.COV2.S vaccination and SARS-CoV-2 variants. Produced via immunoSEQ multiplex PCR; TCRdb's table is partial and in-frame only. Of over 400,000 clones listed, roughly 91% were seen once; the top ten hold roughly 3.9%. The sample was peripheral blood, taken in a trial of Ad26.COV2.S vaccine versus placebo. The source is a person between 18 and 60 years old who received the Ad26.COV2.S COVID-19 vaccine or a placebo. Both conserved end residues are part of each CDR3. A D gene is named only where the DNA matches it firmly. The size entry is marked missing in some rows and otherwise reads once, few, many or a size class.

clone size	D gene	V gene	J gene	CDR3 protein	CDR3 DNA
NA	NA	TRBV21-1	TRBJ1-5	CASSKAPRGQPQHF	TGTGCCAGCAGCAAAGCTCCTCGGGGCCAGCCCCAGCATTTT
NA	NA	TRBV2	TRBJ2-2	CASTKTGYANTGELFF	TGTGCCAGCACTAAAACAGGGTACGCGAACACCGGGGAGCTGTTTTTT
NA	TRBD1	TRBV27	TRBJ2-3	CASSFLMLPGQGTDTQYF	TGTGCCAGCAGTTTCCTGATGCTTCCGGGACAGGGCACGGATACGCAGTATTTT
NA	TRBD1	TRBV28	TRBJ1-2	CASSLAGGDYGYTF	TGTGCCAGCAGTTTAGCAGGGGGCGACTATGGCTACACCTTC
NA	TRBD2	TRBV16	TRBJ2-2	CASSQMGLAGGSKDTGELFF	TGTGCCAGCAGCCAGATGGGACTAGCGGGAGGATCTAAGGACACCGGGGAGCTGTTTTTT
NA	NA	TRBV20-1	TRBJ2-2	CSASPGANTGELFF	TGCAGTGCTAGTCCAGGGGCGAACACCGGGGAGCTGTTTTTT
NA	TRBD2	TRBV7-9	TRBJ2-1	CASSSRAGKLNEQFF	TGTGCCAGCAGCTCTAGAGCGGGAAAGCTCAATGAGCAGTTCTTC
once	NA	TRBV7-8	TRBJ1-5	CASSLRGSNQPQHF	TGTGCCAGCAGCTTACGAGGGAGCAATCAGCCCCAGCATTTT
NA	NA	TRBV28	TRBJ1-2	CASSVGIYGYTF	TGTGCCAGCAGTGTCGGTATATATGGCTACACCTTC
NA	NA	TRBV24-1	TRBJ2-2	CATSRPPLGELFF	TGTGCCACCAGTCGGCCTCCTCTCGGGGAGCTGTTTTTT
NA	NA	TRBV19	TRBJ2-1	CASSIVVVRAGVEQFF	TGTGCCAGTAGTATAGTCGTCGTTCGGGCAGGGGTTGAGCAGTTCTTC
few	NA	TRBV5-1	TRBJ2-7	CASSLDGSSYEQYF	TGCGCCAGCAGCTTGGACGGGAGCTCCTACGAGCAGTACTTC
NA	TRBD1	TRBV6-4	TRBJ1-2	CASSDRGRGYTF	TGTGCCAGCAGTGACAGGGGGCGAGGCTACACCTTC
NA	NA	TRBV3-1/TRBV3-2	TRBJ2-7	CASSSETPSGQYF	TGTGCCAGCAGCTCGGAAACCCCCAGTGGGCAGTACTTC
once	NA	TRBV11-2	TRBJ1-3	CASRLGGNTIYF	TGTGCCAGCCGCCTCGGCGGAAACACCATATATTTT
NA	NA	TRBV28	TRBJ2-5	CASSLTLKLSQYF	TGTGCCAGCAGTTTAACACTAAAACTCTCCCAGTACTTC
once	TRBD1	TRBV7-9	TRBJ2-3	CASSTIDRGRDTQYF	TGTGCCAGCAGTACCATTGACAGGGGAAGAGATACGCAGTATTTT
once	TRBD1	TRBV18	TRBJ2-6	CASSAGTGLIGANVLTF	TGTGCCAGCTCAGCCGGGACAGGGTTGATCGGGGCCAACGTCCTGACTTTC
NA	NA	TRBV30	TRBJ2-2	CAWSATLYTGELFF	TGTGCCTGGAGTGCAACACTATACACCGGGGAGCTGTTTTTT
NA	NA	TRBV6-8	TRBJ2-3	CASSCGSTDTQYF	TGTGCCAGCAGTTGCGGGAGCACAGATACGCAGTATTTT
NA	TRBD2	TRBV25-1	TRBJ2-7	CASSEYSGRAAEQYF	TGTGCCAGCAGTGAATATAGCGGGAGGGCCGCCGAGCAGTACTTC
few	TRBD1	TRBV5-1	TRBJ1-1	CASGRTGQMNTEAFF	TGCGCCAGCGGACGGACAGGCCAAATGAACACTGAAGCTTTCTTT
NA	NA	TRBV11-1	TRBJ2-1	CASSLYGGGHNEQFF	TGTGCCAGCAGCTTATATGGGGGGGGCCACAATGAGCAGTTCTTC
once	TRBD2	TRBV7-9	TRBJ2-5	CASSYGTSGRQETQYF	TGTGCCAGCAGTTATGGGACTAGCGGGAGGCAAGAGACCCAGTACTTC
once	NA	TRBV7-9	TRBJ2-2	CASSLVPQNVGELFF	TGTGCCAGCAGCTTAGTCCCCCAGAATGTCGGGGAGCTGTTTTTT
once	TRBD1	TRBV7-9	TRBJ2-7	CASSPGQGPYEQYF	TGTGCCAGCAGCCCAGGACAGGGGCCCTACGAGCAGTACTTC
NA	NA	TRBV12-3/TRBV12-4	TRBJ1-1	CASSKQGGTEAFF	TGTGCCAGCAGTAAACAGGGTGGGACTGAAGCTTTCTTT
NA	TRBD2	TRBV5-1	TRBJ2-3	CASSLGLADTDTQYF	TGCGCCAGCAGCTTAGGTCTAGCGGACACAGATACGCAGTATTTT
NA	TRBD1	TRBV6-6	TRBJ2-7	CASSSGQGGPYEQYF	TGTGCCAGCAGTTCAGGACAGGGGGGACCCTACGAGCAGTACTTC
few	TRBD2	TRBV5-4	TRBJ2-3	CASTQAGGLDTQYF	TGTGCCAGCACCCAAGCGGGAGGCCTAGATACGCAGTATTTT
NA	NA	TRBV7-2	TRBJ2-1	CASSLEAGSSYNEQFF	TGTGCCAGCAGCTTAGAGGCGGGAAGCTCCTACAATGAGCAGTTCTTC
NA	NA	TRBV28	TRBJ2-1	CASSRYRVAAQYNEQFF	TGTGCCAGCAGCCGTTATCGTGTGGCGGCCCAATACAATGAGCAGTTCTTC
once	TRBD2	TRBV19	TRBJ2-5	CASNHGGGRAGETQYF	TGTGCCAGTAATCACGGGGGCGGGAGGGCCGGAGAGACCCAGTACTTC
once	TRBD2	TRBV3-1/TRBV3-2	TRBJ2-5	CASSQGLAGGQETQYF	TGTGCCAGCAGCCAAGGACTAGCGGGAGGGCAAGAGACCCAGTACTTC
NA	NA	TRBV3-1/TRBV3-2	TRBJ2-5	CASSPGIYRGETQYF	TGTGCCAGCAGCCCGGGGATTTACCGAGGGGAGACCCAGTACTTC
NA	NA	TRBV25-1	TRBJ2-2	CASRDPTGELFF	TGTGCCAGCAGGGACCCTACCGGGGAGCTGTTTTTT
NA	TRBD1	TRBV6-2/TRBV6-3	TRBJ1-5	CASSSGQGAQGWNQPQHF	TGTGCCAGCAGTTCGGGACAGGGGGCTCAAGGTTGGAATCAGCCCCAGCATTTT
NA	TRBD2	TRBV20-1	TRBJ2-5	CSASASGRAGETQYF	TGCAGTGCTAGTGCTAGCGGGAGAGCCGGAGAGACCCAGTACTTC
NA	TRBD2	TRBV7-2	TRBJ2-7	CASSTLGGRASEQYF	TGTGCCAGCAGCACCCTCGGCGGGAGGGCCAGCGAGCAGTACTTC
NA	NA	TRBV30	TRBJ2-1	CAGLTGTGYNEQFF	TGTGCCGGACTAACCGGGACGGGATACAATGAGCAGTTCTTC
NA	NA	TRBV6-5	TRBJ1-3	CASAVNSGNTIYF	TGTGCCAGCGCGGTCAACTCTGGAAACACCATATATTTT
NA	NA	TRBV18	TRBJ2-3	CASSPSIGGQSTDTQYF	TGTGCCAGCTCACCAAGTATCGGGGGACAGTCCACAGATACGCAGTATTTT
NA	TRBD1	TRBV19	TRBJ2-4	CASSPRQGLAKNIQYF	TGTGCCAGTAGTCCCAGACAGGGGCTAGCCAAAAACATTCAGTACTTC
NA	NA	TRBV29-1	TRBJ2-5	CSVEFWAGQETQYF	TGCAGCGTTGAATTTTGGGCTGGGCAAGAGACCCAGTACTTC
NA	NA	TRBV10-3	TRBJ2-2	CAISEFWTVHEVTTGELFF	TGTGCCATCAGTGAGTTCTGGACAGTTCACGAAGTTACCACCGGGGAGCTGTTTTTT
NA	TRBD1	TRBV28	TRBJ1-5	CASSFLGQGHQPQHF	TGTGCCAGCAGTTTCCTCGGACAGGGGCATCAGCCCCAGCATTTT
NA	NA	TRBV9	TRBJ2-1	CASSVASPGEQFF	TGTGCCAGCAGCGTAGCCAGTCCGGGTGAGCAGTTCTTC
NA	NA	TRBV5-1	TRBJ2-3	CASSLVGGQDTQYF	TGCGCCAGCAGCTTGGTGGGGGGGCAAGATACGCAGTATTTT
NA	TRBD2	TRBV7-2	TRBJ2-1	CASSLGGTGLAGIEQFF	TGTGCCAGCAGCTTAGGGGGCACGGGACTAGCGGGAATTGAGCAGTTCTTC
NA	NA	TRBV7-2	TRBJ2-7	CASSLARSHEQYF	TGTGCCAGCAGCTTAGCGCGGAGCCACGAGCAGTACTTC